This record looks at one T cell receptor beta chain sequence and its context. Germline assignment: CDR1 LNHDA and CDR2 SQIVND (reference sequence). The CDR3 is 13 residues long. V lost 4 bases and J lost 2, with 8 bases in between. This entry comes from a study of blood T cell repertoires in COVID-19. The table came from immunoSEQ multiplex PCR; TCRdb's copy has only in-frame clones and leaves some out. The sample consists of over 110,000 clones, approximately 80% of them appearing once. The participants were between roughly 18 and 100 years old and came from 24 US areas. Sequenced material: PBMCs or T cells enriched from blood (not recorded which). This clonotype originated in a man in his forties or fifties in a cohort exposed to, infected with or recovered from COVID-19 (not recorded which). The rearrangement joins TRBV19 to TRBJ2-5; the D gene is possibly TRBD1 (6 bases). The CDR3 DNA sequence: TGTGCCAGTAGTACAGGGGTACAAGAGACCCAGTACTTC. Protein sequence: CASSTGVQETQYF.